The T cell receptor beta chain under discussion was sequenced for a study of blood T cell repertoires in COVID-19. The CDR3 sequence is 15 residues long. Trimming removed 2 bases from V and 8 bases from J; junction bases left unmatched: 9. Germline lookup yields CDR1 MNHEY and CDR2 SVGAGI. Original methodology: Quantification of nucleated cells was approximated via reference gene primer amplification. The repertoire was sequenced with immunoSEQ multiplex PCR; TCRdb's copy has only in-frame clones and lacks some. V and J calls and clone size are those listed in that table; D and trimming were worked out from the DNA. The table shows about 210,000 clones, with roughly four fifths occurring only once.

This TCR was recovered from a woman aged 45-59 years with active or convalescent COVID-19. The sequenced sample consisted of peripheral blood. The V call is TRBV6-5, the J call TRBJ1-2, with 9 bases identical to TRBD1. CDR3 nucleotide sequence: TGTGCCAGCAGTTACACTCCGACAGGGGGTCGCGGCTACACCTTC. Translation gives CASSYTPTGGRGYTF.